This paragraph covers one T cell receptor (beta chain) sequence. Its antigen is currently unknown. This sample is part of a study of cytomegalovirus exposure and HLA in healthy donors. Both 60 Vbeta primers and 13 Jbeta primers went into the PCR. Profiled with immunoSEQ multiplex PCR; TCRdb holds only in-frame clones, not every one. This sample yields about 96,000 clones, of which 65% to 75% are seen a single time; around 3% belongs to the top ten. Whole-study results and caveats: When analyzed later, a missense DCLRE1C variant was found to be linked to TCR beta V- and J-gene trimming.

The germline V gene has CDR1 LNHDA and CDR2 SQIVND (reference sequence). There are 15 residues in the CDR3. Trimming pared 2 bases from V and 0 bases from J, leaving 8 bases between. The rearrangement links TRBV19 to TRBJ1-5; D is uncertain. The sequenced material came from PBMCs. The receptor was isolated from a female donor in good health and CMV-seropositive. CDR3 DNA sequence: TGTGCCAGTAGTATATTCCCGGGTAGCAATCAGCCCCAGCATTTT. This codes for CASSIFPGSNQPQHF. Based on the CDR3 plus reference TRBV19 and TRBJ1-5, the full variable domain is DGGITQSPKYLFRKEGQNVTLSCEQNLNHDAMYWYRQDPGQGLRLIYYSQIVNDFQKGDIAEGYSVSREKKESFPLTVTSAQKNPTAFYLCASSIFPGSNQPQHFGDGTRLSIL.